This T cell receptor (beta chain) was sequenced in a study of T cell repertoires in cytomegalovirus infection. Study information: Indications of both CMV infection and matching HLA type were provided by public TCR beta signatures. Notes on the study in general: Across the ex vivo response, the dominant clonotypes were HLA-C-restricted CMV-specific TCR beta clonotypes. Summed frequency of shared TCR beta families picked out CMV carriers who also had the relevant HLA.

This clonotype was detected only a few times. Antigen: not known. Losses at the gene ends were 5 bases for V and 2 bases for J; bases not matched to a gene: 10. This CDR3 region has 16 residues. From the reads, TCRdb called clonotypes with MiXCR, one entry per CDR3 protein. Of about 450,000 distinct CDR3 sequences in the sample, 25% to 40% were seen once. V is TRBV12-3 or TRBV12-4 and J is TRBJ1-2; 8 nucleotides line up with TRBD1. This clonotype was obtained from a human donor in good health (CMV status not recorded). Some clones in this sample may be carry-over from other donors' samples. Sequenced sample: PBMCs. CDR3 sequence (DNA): TGTGCCAGCAGTCCCGGACAGGGCAGGATAAACTATGGCTACACCTTC. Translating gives CASSPGQGRINYGYTF.